This record covers a single T cell receptor (beta chain). What it binds is not known. The data derive from a study of T cell responses to AZD1222 COVID-19 vaccine. General study results and limits: The donors showed a predominance of white British ancestry and of females, with possible underestimation of clonal diversity. Reportedly, close to half of spike-specific TCRs are directed against unmutated variant regions.

This CDR3 is 12 amino acids long. Trimming at V came to 5 bases and at J to 8 bases, leaving 5 bases not matched to a gene. TCRdb keeps only in-frame clones here, not all; method: immunoSEQ multiplex PCR. This table holds about 120,000 clones, 88% found once. Material: peripheral blood, obtained on day 0 of AZD1222 vaccination. The V call is TRBV12-3 or TRBV12-4, the J call TRBJ1-2; TRBD1 agrees at 7 bases. This TCR was sampled from an adult in good health. This CDR3 reads CASSKTGLGYTF. The CDR3 nucleotides read TGTGCCAGCAGTAAGACAGGGTTAGGCTACACCTTC.